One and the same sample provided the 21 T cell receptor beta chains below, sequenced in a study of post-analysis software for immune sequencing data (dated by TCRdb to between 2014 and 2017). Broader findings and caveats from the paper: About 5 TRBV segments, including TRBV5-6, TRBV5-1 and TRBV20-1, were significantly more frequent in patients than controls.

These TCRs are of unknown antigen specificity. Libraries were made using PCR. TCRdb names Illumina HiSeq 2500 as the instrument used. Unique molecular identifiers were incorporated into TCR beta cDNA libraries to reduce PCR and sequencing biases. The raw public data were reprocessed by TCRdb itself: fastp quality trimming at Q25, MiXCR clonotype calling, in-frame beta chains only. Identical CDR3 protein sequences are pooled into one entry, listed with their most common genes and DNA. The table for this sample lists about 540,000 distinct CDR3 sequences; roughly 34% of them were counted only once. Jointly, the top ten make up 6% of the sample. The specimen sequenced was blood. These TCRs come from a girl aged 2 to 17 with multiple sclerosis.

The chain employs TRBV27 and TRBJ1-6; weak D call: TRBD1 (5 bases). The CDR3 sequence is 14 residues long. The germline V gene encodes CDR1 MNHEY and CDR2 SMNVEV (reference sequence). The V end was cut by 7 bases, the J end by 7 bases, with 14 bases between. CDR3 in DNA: TGTGCCAGCAACTTCGGGACGGGGAATTCACCCCTCCACTTT. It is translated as CASNFGTGNSPLHF.

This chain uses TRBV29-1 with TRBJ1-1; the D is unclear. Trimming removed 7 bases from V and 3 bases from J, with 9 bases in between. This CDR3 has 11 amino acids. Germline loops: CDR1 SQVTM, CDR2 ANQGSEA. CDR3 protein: CSDADYTEAFF. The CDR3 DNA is TGCAGCGACGCGGACTACACTGAAGCTTTCTTT.

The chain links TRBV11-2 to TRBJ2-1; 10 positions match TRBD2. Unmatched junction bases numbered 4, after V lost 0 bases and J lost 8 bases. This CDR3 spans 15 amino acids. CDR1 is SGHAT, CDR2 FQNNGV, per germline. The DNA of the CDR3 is TGTGCCAGCAGCTTAGAAGATAGCGGGGGGTATGAGCAGTTCTTC. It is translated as CASSLEDSGGYEQFF.

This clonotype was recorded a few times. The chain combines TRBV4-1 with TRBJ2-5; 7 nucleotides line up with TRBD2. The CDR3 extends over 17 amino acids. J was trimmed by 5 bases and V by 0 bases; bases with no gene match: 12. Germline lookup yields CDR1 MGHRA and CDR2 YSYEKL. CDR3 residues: CASSQEEQRGDRETQYF. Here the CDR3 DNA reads TGCGCCAGCAGCCAAGAGGAACAACGGGGGGACCGGGAGACCCAGTACTTC.

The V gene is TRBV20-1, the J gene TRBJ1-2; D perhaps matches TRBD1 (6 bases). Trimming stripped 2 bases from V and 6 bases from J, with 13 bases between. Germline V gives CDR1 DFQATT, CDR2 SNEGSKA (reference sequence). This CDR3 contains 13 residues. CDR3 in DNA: TGCAGTGCTAGAATACAGGGTGGAGATGGCTACACCTTC. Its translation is CSARIQGGDGYTF.

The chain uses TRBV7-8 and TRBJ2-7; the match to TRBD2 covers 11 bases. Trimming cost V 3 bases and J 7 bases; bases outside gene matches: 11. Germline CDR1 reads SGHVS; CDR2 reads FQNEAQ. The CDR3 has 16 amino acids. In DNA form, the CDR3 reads TGTGCCAGCAGCTTTAGCGGGGGGGCTAGAATTTCTGAGCAGTACTTC. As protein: CASSFSGGARISEQYF.

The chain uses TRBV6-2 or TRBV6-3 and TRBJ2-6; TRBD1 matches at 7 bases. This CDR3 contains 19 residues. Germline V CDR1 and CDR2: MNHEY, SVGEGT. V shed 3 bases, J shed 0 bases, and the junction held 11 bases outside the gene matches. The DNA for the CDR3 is TGTGCCAGCAGTTATGGACAGGTGCTCATTTCCTCTGGGGCCAACGTCCTGACTTTC. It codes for CASSYGQVLISSGANVLTF.

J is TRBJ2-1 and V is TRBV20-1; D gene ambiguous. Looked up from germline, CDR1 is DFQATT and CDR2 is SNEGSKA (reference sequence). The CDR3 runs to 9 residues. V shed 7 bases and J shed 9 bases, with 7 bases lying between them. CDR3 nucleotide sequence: TGCAGTGTTAGTTTTGAGCAGTTCTTC. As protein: CSVSFEQFF.

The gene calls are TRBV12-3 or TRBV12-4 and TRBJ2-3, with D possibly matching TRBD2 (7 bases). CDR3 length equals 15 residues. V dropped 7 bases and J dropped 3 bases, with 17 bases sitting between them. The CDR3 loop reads CASTPCGGATDTQYF. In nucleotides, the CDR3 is TGTGCCAGCACCCCCTGTGGGGGGGCAACAGATACGCAGTATTTT.

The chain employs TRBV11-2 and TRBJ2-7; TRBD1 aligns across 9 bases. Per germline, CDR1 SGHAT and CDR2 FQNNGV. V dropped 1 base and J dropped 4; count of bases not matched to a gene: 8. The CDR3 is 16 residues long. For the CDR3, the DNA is TGTGCCAGCAGCTTAGCAGCCGGGACAGGGTTTTACGAGCAGTACTTC. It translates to CASSLAAGTGFYEQYF.

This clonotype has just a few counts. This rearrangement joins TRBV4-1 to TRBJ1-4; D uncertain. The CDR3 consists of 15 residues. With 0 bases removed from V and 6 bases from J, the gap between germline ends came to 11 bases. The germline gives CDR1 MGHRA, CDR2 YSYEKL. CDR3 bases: TGCGCCAGCAGCCAAGAATCAGGCCAGCATGAAAAACTGTTTTTT. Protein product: CASSQESGQHEKLFF.

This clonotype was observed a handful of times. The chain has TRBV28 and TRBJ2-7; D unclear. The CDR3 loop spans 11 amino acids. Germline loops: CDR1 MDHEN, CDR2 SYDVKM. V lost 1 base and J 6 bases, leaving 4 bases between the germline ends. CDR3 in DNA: TGTGCCAGCAGTTTATCCCGCGAGCAGTACTTC. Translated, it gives CASSLSREQYF. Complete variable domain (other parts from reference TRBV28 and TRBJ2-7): DVKVTQSSRYLVKRTGEKVFLECVQDMDHENMFWYRQDPGLGLRLIYFSYDVKMKEKGDIPEGYSVSREKKERFSLILESASTNQTSMYLCASSLSREQYFGPGTRLTVT.

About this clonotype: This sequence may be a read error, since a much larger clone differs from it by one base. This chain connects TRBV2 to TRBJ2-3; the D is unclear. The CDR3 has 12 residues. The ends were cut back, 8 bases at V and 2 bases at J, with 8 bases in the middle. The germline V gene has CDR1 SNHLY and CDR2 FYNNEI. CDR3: CASGPFTDTQYF. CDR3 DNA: TGTGCCAGCGGCCCCTTCACAGATACGCAGTATTTT.

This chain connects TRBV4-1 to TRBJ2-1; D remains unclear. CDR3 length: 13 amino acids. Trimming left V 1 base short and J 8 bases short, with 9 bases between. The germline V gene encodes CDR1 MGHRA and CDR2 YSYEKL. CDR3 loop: CASSQVGEDEQFF. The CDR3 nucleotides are TGCGCCAGCAGCCAAGTGGGCGAGGATGAGCAGTTCTTC.

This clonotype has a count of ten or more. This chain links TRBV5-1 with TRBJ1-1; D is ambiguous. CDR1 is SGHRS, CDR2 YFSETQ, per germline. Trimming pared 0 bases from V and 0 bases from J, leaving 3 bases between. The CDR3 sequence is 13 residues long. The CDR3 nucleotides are TGCGCCAGCAGCTTGGAGGTGAACACTGAAGCTTTCTTT. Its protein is CASSLEVNTEAFF.

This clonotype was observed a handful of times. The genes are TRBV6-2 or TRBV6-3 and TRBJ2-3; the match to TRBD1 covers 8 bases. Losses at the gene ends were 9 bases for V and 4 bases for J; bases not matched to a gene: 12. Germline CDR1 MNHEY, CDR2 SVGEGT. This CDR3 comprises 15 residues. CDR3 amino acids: CASFPQGASSDTQYF. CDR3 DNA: TGTGCCAGTTTCCCTCAGGGGGCCTCGTCAGATACGCAGTATTTT.

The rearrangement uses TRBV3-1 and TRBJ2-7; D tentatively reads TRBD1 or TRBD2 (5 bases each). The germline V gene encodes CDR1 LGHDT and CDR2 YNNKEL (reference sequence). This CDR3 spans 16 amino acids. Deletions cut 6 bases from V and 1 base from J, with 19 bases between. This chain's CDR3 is CASRPTIRDPSYEQYF. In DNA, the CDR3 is TGTGCCAGCAGGCCCACTATCCGGGACCCGTCCTACGAGCAGTACTTC.

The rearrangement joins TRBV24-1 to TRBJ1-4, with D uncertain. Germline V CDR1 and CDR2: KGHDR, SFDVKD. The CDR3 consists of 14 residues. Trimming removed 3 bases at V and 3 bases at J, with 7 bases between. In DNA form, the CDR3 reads TGTGCCACCAGTGATGACGGCCCTAATGAAAAACTGTTTTTT. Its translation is CATSDDGPNEKLFF.

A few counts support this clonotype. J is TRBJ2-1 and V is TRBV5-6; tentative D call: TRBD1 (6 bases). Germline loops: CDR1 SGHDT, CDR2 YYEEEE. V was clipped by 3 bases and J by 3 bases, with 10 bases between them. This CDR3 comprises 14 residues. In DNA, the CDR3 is TGTGCCAGCAGCTACTCAGGGGTCTACAATGAGCAGTTCTTC. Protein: CASSYSGVYNEQFF.

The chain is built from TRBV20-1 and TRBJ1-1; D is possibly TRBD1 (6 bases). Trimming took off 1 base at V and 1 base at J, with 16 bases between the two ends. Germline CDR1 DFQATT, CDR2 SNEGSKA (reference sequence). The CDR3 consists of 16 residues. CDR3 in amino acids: CSARVGGTGGNTEAFF. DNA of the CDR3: TGCAGTGCTAGAGTCGGGGGCACCGGAGGGAACACTGAAGCTTTCTTT.

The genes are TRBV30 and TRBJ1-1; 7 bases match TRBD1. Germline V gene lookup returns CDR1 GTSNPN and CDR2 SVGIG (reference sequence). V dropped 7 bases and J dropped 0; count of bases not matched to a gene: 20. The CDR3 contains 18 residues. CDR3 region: CAFGTAHATRGMNTEAFF. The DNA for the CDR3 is TGTGCCTTCGGGACAGCTCACGCAACGAGGGGGATGAACACTGAAGCTTTCTTT.